The following is a T cell receptor (beta chain) sequence with its context. Its antigen is unidentified. TCRbeta library preparation incorporated unique molecular identifiers. TCRdb ran MiXCR on the PCR reads and lists one entry per CDR3 protein. The sample holds 90,000 to 120,000 distinct CDR3 sequences, around 6.4% seen once. The data were taken from a study of T-cell reconstitution after alpha-beta-depleted transplantation in children. Study-wide results and limits: Hyperexpanded clones declined; after one year, newly produced T cells mostly supplied diversity.

V lost 0 bases, J lost 3 bases, and 15 bases lay in between. Germline V gene lookup returns CDR1 KGHSH and CDR2 LQKENI. CDR3 length: 16 residues. This clonotype was sampled from a male patient under 10 years old who had a stem cell transplant for acute lymphoblastic leukemia, so the T cells may come from the graft donor. The chain is built from TRBV18 and TRBJ2-7; D remains unclear. The starting material was PBMCs, mostly from graft donor cells, obtained 360 days after TCRalphabeta/CD19-depleted stem cell transplant. This CDR3 is CASSPPPWRTDYEQYF. DNA of the CDR3: TGTGCCAGCTCACCACCACCGTGGCGGACGGACTACGAGCAGTACTTC.